What follows are 23 T cell receptor beta chains derived from one specimen sequenced in a study of shared clonotypes between healthy human individuals. Libraries were prepared by immunoSEQ multiplex PCR; TCRdb keeps only in-frame clonotypes and omits some of them. This table holds 550,000 to 800,000 clones, roughly 70% found once. Sequencing was done on a sample of memory CD4+ T cells sorted from blood. Sample subset: CD45RA-negative fraction. The receptors stem from a woman between 25 and 40 years old in good health.

The chain combines TRBV19 with TRBJ2-5; 13 bases fit TRBD2. The ends lost 6 bases at V and 3 bases at J; junction bases unmatched: 7. The CDR3 runs 16 residues. Germline V gene lookup returns CDR1 LNHDA and CDR2 SQIVND (reference sequence). The CDR3 coding sequence is TGTGCCAGTAGATTACACGGGACTAGCGGGGAAGAGACCCAGTACTTC. This translates into CASRLHGTSGEETQYF. The full variable domain, its missing parts supplied by reference TRBV19 and TRBJ2-5, is DGGITQSPKYLFRKEGQNVTLSCEQNLNHDAMYWYRQDPGQGLRLIYYSQIVNDFQKGDIAEGYSVSREKKESFPLTVTSAQKNPTAFYLCASRLHGTSGEETQYFGPGTRLLVL.

J is TRBJ1-4 and V is TRBV6-5; 10 bases map to TRBD1. This CDR3 contains 14 residues. V lost 4 bases, J lost 7 bases, and 3 bases stayed unmatched. Germline V gives CDR1 MNHEY, CDR2 SVGAGI. The CDR3 loop reads CASSWTGGGEKLFF. DNA for the CDR3: TGTGCCAGCAGTTGGACAGGGGGAGGTGAAAAACTGTTTTTT.

The chain combines TRBV29-1 with TRBJ1-3, with D maybe TRBD1 (5 bases). The germline V and J ends were trimmed by 6 bases and 0 bases, with 12 bases remaining between them. Germline V lookup: CDR1 SQVTM, CDR2 ANQGSEA. The CDR3 loop spans 14 amino acids. The CDR3 sequence is CSVGDAGSGNTIYF. The CDR3 nucleotides are TGCAGCGTGGGGGACGCCGGCTCTGGAAACACCATATATTTT.

The rearrangement uses TRBV10-3 and TRBJ1-5; no definite D call. V was pared by 6 bases and J by 7 bases, with 16 bases between. The CDR3 consists of 14 residues. Germline CDR1 and CDR2: ENHRY and SYGVKD. CDR3 DNA: TGTGCCATCAGCGATCCGGGGTTGGGGCAGCCCCAGCATTTT. Translation gives CAISDPGLGQPQHF.

The table lists this clone with a few counts. V and J are TRBV19 and TRBJ2-3, with D perhaps TRBD1 (7 bases). The germline V gene has CDR1 LNHDA and CDR2 SQIVND (reference sequence). The CDR3 has 16 amino acids. The V end was cut by 6 bases, the J end by 2 bases, with 18 bases between. In DNA, the CDR3 is TGTGCCAGTAGCAGGAGGGCGGGACAGTTCACAGATACGCAGTATTTT. Its protein is CASSRRAGQFTDTQYF.

In its sample, this clone was seen a few times. This sequence joins TRBV4-1 and TRBJ2-5; D perhaps matches TRBD2 (6 bases). The CDR3 totals 15 residues. Germline V gene sequence: CDR1 MGHRA, CDR2 YSYEKL. V was pared by 3 bases and J by 5 bases, with 16 bases between. CDR3 sequence (DNA): TGCGCCAGCAGCCAGGGGGGAGCGGGTTGGGAGACCCAGTACTTC. Translation gives CASSQGGAGWETQYF.

The chain is built from TRBV28 and TRBJ1-1; D unclear. The CDR3 covers 15 residues. Trimming shortened V by 0 bases and J by 6 bases, and 14 bases separated the two germline ends. Germline values: CDR1 MDHEN, CDR2 SYDVKM. This chain's CDR3 is CASSLWPVVAAEAFF. The CDR3 region has the DNA TGTGCCAGCAGTTTATGGCCAGTCGTTGCTGCTGAAGCTTTCTTT.

This clone was found a few times. This chain links TRBV29-1 with TRBJ2-2; TRBD1 might be the D (5 bases). CDR3 length: 15 amino acids. Germline V lookup: CDR1 SQVTM, CDR2 ANQGSEA. V was shortened by 4 bases and J by 1 base, with 13 bases between the two germline ends. CDR3 sequence reads: CSVVVAGMNTGELFF. The CDR3 DNA reads as TGCAGCGTTGTGGTGGCAGGGATGAACACCGGGGAGCTGTTTTTT.

V usage is TRBV2 and J usage is TRBJ2-3; 11 positions match TRBD2. The CDR3 loop spans 16 amino acids. Losses at the gene ends were 8 bases for V and 7 bases for J; bases not matched to a gene: 14. The germline V gene has CDR1 SNHLY and CDR2 FYNNEI. The chain's CDR3 is CASDDGTSGGENTQYF. The CDR3 DNA sequence: TGTGCCAGCGACGATGGGACTAGCGGAGGGGAAAATACGCAGTATTTT.

This clone showed up just a few times. This rearrangement joins TRBV5-6 to TRBJ2-3; D is undetermined. Trimming pared 6 bases from V and 4 bases from J, leaving 12 bases between. The germline V gene encodes CDR1 SGHDT and CDR2 YYEEEE. The CDR3 spans 13 residues. CDR3 sequence: CASTPLDSDTQYF. CDR3 in DNA: TGTGCCAGCACCCCCCTAGACTCAGATACGCAGTATTTT.

The V gene is TRBV10-3, the J gene TRBJ2-3; the D gene is possibly TRBD1 (5 bases). Germline values: CDR1 ENHRY, CDR2 SYGVKD. The length of the CDR3 is 15 residues. V lost 6 bases and J 3 bases, leaving 16 bases between the germline ends. The CDR3 protein is CAISSYDRNTDTQYF. The CDR3 DNA sequence: TGTGCCATCAGCTCTTACGACAGAAATACAGATACGCAGTATTTT.

The V call is TRBV6-6, the J call TRBJ2-5; D gene ambiguous. V lost 5 bases to trimming and J lost 7 bases, with 11 bases between them. The CDR3 runs 12 residues. The V gene's germline CDR1 is MNHNY and CDR2 SVGAGI (reference sequence). This chain's CDR3 is CASSGSSGTQYF. The CDR3 bases are TGTGCCAGCAGTGGTAGCTCCGGGACCCAGTACTTC.

The V call is TRBV4-1, the J call TRBJ1-4; D is possibly TRBD1 (5 bases). The V gene lost 4 bases and the J gene lost 0 bases, with 21 bases spanning the gap. The CDR3 has 19 amino acids. Germline-derived CDR1 and CDR2 are MGHRA and YSYEKL. This CDR3 is CASSLREVGRGATNEKLFF. As DNA, the CDR3 is TGCGCCAGCAGCCTCAGGGAGGTGGGGCGCGGGGCAACTAATGAAAAACTGTTTTTT.

The chain recombines TRBV7-2 with TRBJ2-7; 10 bases agree with TRBD1. The ends lost 5 bases at V and 4 bases at J; junction bases unmatched: 8. The CDR3 extends over 15 amino acids. Germline V CDR1 and CDR2: SGHTA, FQGNSA. CDR3 in DNA: TGTGCCAGCAGCGGCCCGGGACAGGGGATTTACGAGCAGTACTTC. It codes for CASSGPGQGIYEQYF.

V is TRBV25-1 and J is TRBJ1-4; no clear D gene. The germline V and J ends were trimmed by 2 bases and 6 bases, with 13 bases remaining between them. This CDR3 has 15 residues. Germline CDR1 is MGHDK and CDR2 is SYGVNS. The CDR3 bases are TGTGCCAGCAGTGAAGGACGCGGCGTTGATGAAAAACTGTTTTTT. Translation: CASSEGRGVDEKLFF.

In its sample, this clone was seen a few times. The chain combines TRBV28 with TRBJ2-1; 10 nucleotides align to TRBD2. After removal of 6 bases from V and 7 bases from J, the junction contained 6 bases not matched to a gene. The CDR3 contains 14 residues. Germline CDR1 reads MDHEN; CDR2 reads SYDVKM. The CDR3 bases are TGTGCCAGCAGAACTAGCGGGATAAGTAATGAGCAGTTCTTC. This sequence encodes CASRTSGISNEQFF.

This chain connects TRBV5-1 to TRBJ2-7; D is perhaps TRBD2 (6 bases). The ends were cut back, 4 bases at V and 5 bases at J, with 16 bases in the middle. This CDR3 comprises 14 residues. Per the germline V gene, CDR1 is SGHRS and CDR2 is YFSETQ. CDR3 protein: CASSHRTGGDEQYF. The CDR3 coding sequence is TGCGCCAGCAGCCACCGGACCGGGGGAGACGAGCAGTACTTC. Variable domain in full (rest from reference TRBV5-1 and TRBJ2-7): KAGVTQTPRYLIKTRGQQVTLSCSPISGHRSVSWYQQTPGQGLQFLFEYFSETQRNKGNFPGRFSGRQFSNSRSEMNVSTLELGDSALYLCASSHRTGGDEQYFGPGTRLTVT.

J is TRBJ1-5 and V is TRBV6-5, with TRBD1 as a possible D gene (5 bases). V was trimmed by 2 bases and J by 7 bases, leaving 15 bases between them. The CDR3 is 15 amino acids. In germline, CDR1 is MNHEY, CDR2 SVGAGI. In DNA, the CDR3 is TGTGCCAGCAGTTACCAACGGGGTTCAGGGCAGCCCCAGCATTTT. Its protein product is CASSYQRGSGQPQHF.

Comments on this clone: Other DNA variants within this sample encode the same CDR3. The gene calls are TRBV5-1 and TRBJ1-1; 7 bases map to TRBD1. This CDR3 has 13 residues. The V and J ends lost 2 bases and 7 bases, in that order; junction bases with no gene match: 5. Germline V gives CDR1 SGHRS, CDR2 YFSETQ. The DNA of the CDR3 is TGCGCCAGCAGCTTCGGACAGGTGGGTGAAGCTTTCTTT. It is translated as CASSFGQVGEAFF.

The rearrangement links TRBV19 to TRBJ2-7; D unclear. Deletions cut 10 bases from V and 0 bases from J, with 10 bases between. CDR1 and CDR2 from the germline V gene are LNHDA and SQIVND (reference sequence). This CDR3 comprises 12 residues. CDR3 sequence reads: CATVSDSYEQYF. For the CDR3, the DNA is TGTGCCACCGTATCTGACTCCTACGAGCAGTACTTC.

The J gene is TRBJ2-7, the V gene TRBV28, with D possibly TRBD2 on 7 matching bases. Germline lookup yields CDR1 MDHEN and CDR2 SYDVKM. The V and J ends lost 3 bases and 1 base respectively, with 16 bases between them. The CDR3 has 16 residues. CDR3 sequence: CASSFAGAVGSYEQYF. The CDR3 DNA follows: TGTGCCAGCAGTTTTGCGGGGGCGGTAGGATCCTACGAGCAGTACTTC.

This clone was found once. This chain links TRBV7-8 with TRBJ2-1, with TRBD1 matching 9 bases. The V gene end was trimmed by 7 bases and the J gene end by 1 base; junction bases not matched to a gene: 11. CDR3 size: 17 residues. CDR1 and CDR2 (germline): SGHVS, FQNEAQ. The CDR3 sequence is CASIQKDRGESYNEQFF. The DNA for the CDR3 is TGTGCCAGCATCCAAAAGGACAGGGGTGAGTCCTACAATGAGCAGTTCTTC.

V and J are TRBV6-5 and TRBJ2-1, with 7 bases fitting TRBD2. There are 13 residues in the CDR3. CDR1 is MNHEY and CDR2 is SVGAGI in the germline V gene. With V trimmed by 6 bases and J by 8 bases, 7 bases remained unmatched. The CDR3 DNA sequence: TGTGCCAGCAGCCAACCGGGGGGATATGAGCAGTTCTTC. This encodes CASSQPGGYEQFF.